The TCR beta chain described here comes from a study of vaccination and CD4 T cells after COVID-19. Sequenced with the Oncomine TCR Beta short-read assay was DNA taken from cultured CD4+ T cells. TCRdb re-called the PCR reads through MiXCR, storing one row per CDR3 protein. The sample lists about 15,000 distinct CDR3 sequences; about 55% were seen once. As for treatment: approximately 9-day PBMC culture with coronavirus spike peptide pools or control peptides (ViraFEST assay). Worth noting for this clonotype: Its antigen is not known.

Trimming shortened V by 5 bases and J by 5 bases, and 16 bases separated the two germline ends. The CDR3 sequence is 15 residues long. Germline V gene sequence: CDR1 SGHAT, CDR2 FQDESV (reference sequence). The specimen was CD4+ T cells from blood, cultured in vitro. This sequence was found in a human donor who had recovered from COVID-19. The V and J genes are TRBV11-1 and TRBJ2-4; D may correspond to TRBD1 or TRBD2 (5 bases each). CDR3 sequence (DNA): TGTGCCAGCAGCGCATCACTCCGGGGCCAAAACATTCAGTACTTC. The encoded protein is CASSASLRGQNIQYF.